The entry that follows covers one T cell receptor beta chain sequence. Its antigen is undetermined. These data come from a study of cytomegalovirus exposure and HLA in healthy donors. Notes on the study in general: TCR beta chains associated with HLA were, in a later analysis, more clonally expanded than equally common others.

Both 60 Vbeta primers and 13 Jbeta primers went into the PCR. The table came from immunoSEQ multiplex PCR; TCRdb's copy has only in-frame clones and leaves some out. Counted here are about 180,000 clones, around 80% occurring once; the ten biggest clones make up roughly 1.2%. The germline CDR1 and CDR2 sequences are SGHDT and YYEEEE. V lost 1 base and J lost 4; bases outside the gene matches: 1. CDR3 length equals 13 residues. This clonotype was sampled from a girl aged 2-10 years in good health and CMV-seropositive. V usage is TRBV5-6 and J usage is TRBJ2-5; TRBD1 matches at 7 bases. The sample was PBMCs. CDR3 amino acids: CASSLKGAETQYF. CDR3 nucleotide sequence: TGTGCCAGCAGCTTGAAGGGGGCAGAGACCCAGTACTTC.